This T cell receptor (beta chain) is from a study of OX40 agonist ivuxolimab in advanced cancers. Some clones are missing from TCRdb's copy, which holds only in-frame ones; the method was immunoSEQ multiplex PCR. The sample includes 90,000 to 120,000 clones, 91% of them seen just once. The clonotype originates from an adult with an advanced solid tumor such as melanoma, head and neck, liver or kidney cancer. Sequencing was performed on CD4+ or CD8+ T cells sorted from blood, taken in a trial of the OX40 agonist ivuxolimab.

In DNA, the CDR3 is TGTGCCAGCAGTGAATATGGGGGAGGCACTGAAGCTTTCTTT. This codes for CASSEYGGGTEAFF. The rearrangement joins TRBV25-1 to TRBJ1-1; weak D call: TRBD1 (5 bases). Trimming stripped 0 bases from V and 4 bases from J, with 9 bases between. The length of the CDR3 is 14 residues. Germline CDR1 reads MGHDK; CDR2 reads SYGVNS.